The entry that follows covers one TCR beta chain sequence. The record originates from a study of blood T cell repertoires in COVID-19. Measured with immunoSEQ multiplex PCR; TCRdb has only the in-frame clones, and not every one. The repertoire consists of around 18,000 clones, with approximately 90% occurring once and the leading ten covering 10% to 15%. Trimming shortened V by 4 bases and J by 4 bases, and 22 bases separated the two germline ends. Germline V lookup: CDR1 MGHRA, CDR2 YSYEKL. This CDR3 has 17 amino acids. V gene TRBV4-1 combines with J gene TRBJ1-2; D not certain. The sequenced material came from peripheral blood. The source is a human donor in a cohort sampled during active COVID-19. The CDR3 is CASSLGYSEQHLYGYTF. The CDR3, as DNA: TGCGCCAGCAGCCTCGGTTATTCGGAACAGCATCTCTATGGCTACACCTTC.